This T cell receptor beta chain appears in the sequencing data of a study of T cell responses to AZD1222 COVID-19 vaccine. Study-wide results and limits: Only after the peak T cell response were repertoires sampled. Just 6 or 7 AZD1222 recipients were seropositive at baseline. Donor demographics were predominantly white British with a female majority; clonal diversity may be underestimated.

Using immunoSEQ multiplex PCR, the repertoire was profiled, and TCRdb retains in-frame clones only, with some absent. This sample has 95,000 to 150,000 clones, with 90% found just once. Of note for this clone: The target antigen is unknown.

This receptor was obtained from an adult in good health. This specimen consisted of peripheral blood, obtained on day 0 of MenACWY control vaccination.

CDR3 loop: CASSPWTSGEGSTGELFF. CDR3 bases: TGTGCCAGCAGTCCCTGGACTAGCGGGGAGGGGAGCACCGGGGAGCTGTTTTTT. The chain recombines TRBV28 with TRBJ2-2, with 12 bases matching TRBD2. Per the germline V gene, CDR1 is MDHEN and CDR2 is SYDVKM. The CDR3 loop spans 18 amino acids. V trimming: 5 bases; J trimming: 4 bases; junction bases outside the gene matches: 11.